A selection of T cell receptor beta chains follows, all from one sample in a study of T cell clones after liver transplantation. Assay used: immunoSEQ multiplex PCR; TCRdb lists only in-frame clones, some missing. The sample yields some 70,000 clones, more than 90% seen once. The sequencing used CD4+ T cells from blood, collected before liver transplant. The receptors shown here come from a human donor who received a liver transplant. Each CDR3 is given with its conserved first and last residue.

CDR3: CASSSRDRGPSEAFF
J: TRBJ1-1
V: TRBV14

CDR3: CASRRQGFHEQYF
J: TRBJ2-7
V: TRBV6-5

CDR3: CASSSRRGNTGELFF
J: TRBJ2-2
V: TRBV7-8

CDR3: CASSVGVAGDTEAFF
J: TRBJ1-1
V: TRBV9

CDR3: CASSSREGGSAEAFF
J: TRBJ1-1
V: TRBV5-1

CDR3: CASSCGRDRDSYEQYF
J: TRBJ2-7
V: TRBV7-3

CDR3: CASSLYSRTSGRSSYNEQFF
J: TRBJ2-1
V: TRBV13

CDR3: CASSLLNEQFF
J: TRBJ2-1
V: TRBV5-8

CDR3: CASSFGQGARDTQYF
J: TRBJ2-3
V: TRBV9

CDR3: CASSLSGRTYEQYF
J: TRBJ2-7
V: TRBV7-9

CDR3: CASTDLVGQGREQYF
J: TRBJ2-7
V: TRBV2

CDR3: CASSMGTSGSEEQYF
J: TRBJ2-7
V: TRBV5-1

CDR3: CASSQSRNGYTF
J: TRBJ1-2
V: TRBV16

CDR3: CASSYTGGKVETQYF
J: TRBJ2-5
V: TRBV27

CDR3: CASSLQQLYGYTF
J: TRBJ1-2
V: TRBV28

CDR3: CASSDRYTDTQYF
J: TRBJ2-3
V: TRBV6-1

CDR3: CASSETGGYNEQFF
J: TRBJ2-1
V: TRBV7-3

CDR3: CASSPQGPSYNEQFF
J: TRBJ2-1
V: TRBV28

CDR3: CASSQTLQSTNEKLFF
J: TRBJ1-4
V: TRBV14

CDR3: CARRVLQETQYF
J: TRBJ2-5
V: TRBV28

CDR3: CASKNEYNEQFF
J: TRBJ2-1
V: TRBV2

CDR3: CSVEGTRFNYGYTF
J: TRBJ1-2
V: TRBV29-1

CDR3: CSVVVGETQYF
J: TRBJ2-5
V: TRBV29-1

CDR3: CASSYQTSGREGQYF
J: TRBJ2-3
V: TRBV5-1

CDR3: CASSLAEGGYEQYF
J: TRBJ2-7
V: TRBV5-1

CDR3: CSVAQGAYEQYF
J: TRBJ2-7
V: TRBV29-1

CDR3: CADGDRGETQYF
J: TRBJ2-5
V: TRBV5-4

CDR3: CASSPTGLGSQYF
J: TRBJ2-5
V: TRBV7-9

CDR3: CASSRDGSGYEQYF
J: TRBJ2-7
V: TRBV7-2

CDR3: CATQRLAGNEGEQYF
J: TRBJ2-7
V: TRBV19

CDR3: CASSQVPGTGANVLTF
J: TRBJ2-6
V: TRBV4-3

CDR3: CASSSSGRVTDTQYF
J: TRBJ2-3
V: TRBV5-1

CDR3: CASSEERVAGEKF
J: TRBJ2-4
V: TRBV2

CDR3: CATSSGRTSGRASSYEQYF
J: TRBJ2-7
V: TRBV15

CDR3: CASSRGRDFVYEQYF
J: TRBJ2-7
V: TRBV7-2

CDR3: CATSRGGRGRRNEQFF
J: TRBJ2-1
V: TRBV15

CDR3: CASSLSGTGLGTQYF
J: TRBJ2-3
V: TRBV7-3

CDR3: CASSLRQFTDTQYF
J: TRBJ2-3
V: TRBV27

CDR3: CASSLAGGTLGNTIYF
J: TRBJ1-3
V: TRBV7-9

CDR3: CASSKGQGSFNEQYF
J: TRBJ2-7
V: TRBV5-1

CDR3: CASSSIRRGLNSGANVLTF
J: TRBJ2-6
V: TRBV27

CDR3: CASSPGLAGGGETQYF
J: TRBJ2-5
V: TRBV18

CDR3: CASSLSGGSYEQYF
J: TRBJ2-7
V: TRBV5-1

CDR3: CASSSNNQPQHF
J: TRBJ1-5
V: TRBV28

CDR3: CASSTPIPASGQVTDTQYF
J: TRBJ2-3
V: TRBV19

CDR3: CAWNRGTYEQYF
J: TRBJ2-7
V: TRBV30

CDR3: CASSLASGTPGELFF
J: TRBJ2-2
V: TRBV5-1